The 14 T cell receptor beta chains below come from one sample, sequenced in a study of T cells in tumors after PD-1 blockade. Assay used: immunoSEQ multiplex PCR; TCRdb lists only in-frame clones, some missing. Of around 60,000 clones in the sample, about 82% were seen once. Material: PBMCs, obtained before anti-PD-1 treatment. The receptors were sampled from a human donor with basal cell carcinoma.

The V gene is TRBV6-5, the J gene TRBJ1-4; no firm D call. The ends were cut back, 0 bases at V and 6 bases at J, with 11 bases in the middle. Germline V CDR1 and CDR2: MNHEY, SVGAGI. The length of the CDR3 is 15 residues. CDR3 sequence: CASSYSGGRDEKLFF. The CDR3 DNA follows: TGTGCCAGCAGTTACTCCGGCGGGCGAGATGAAAAACTGTTTTTT.

V gene TRBV3-1 (or the pseudogene TRBV3-2) combines with J gene TRBJ1-6; D gene ambiguous. With 4 bases removed from V and 4 bases from J, the gap between germline ends came to 8 bases. CDR3 length equals 14 residues. Germline V gene sequence: CDR1 LGHDT, CDR2 YNNKEL (reference sequence). The CDR3 loop reads CASSRQPYNSPLHF. For the CDR3, the DNA is TGTGCCAGCAGCCGACAACCTTATAATTCACCCCTCCACTTT.

The chain is built from TRBV18 and TRBJ2-1; TRBD1 matches 7 bases. The V gene end was trimmed by 8 bases and the J gene end by 2 bases; junction bases not matched to a gene: 6. The CDR3 contains 14 residues. CDR1 KGHSH and CDR2 LQKENI come from the germline V gene. The CDR3 DNA reads as TGTGCCAGCACTAGACAGGGACCCTACAATGAGCAGTTCTTC. Encoded protein: CASTRQGPYNEQFF.

J is TRBJ2-3 and V is TRBV6-6, with a weak D call TRBD1 (5 bases). Between the trimmed V and J ends, which lost 6 bases and 3 bases, there was a span of 13 bases. The V gene's germline CDR1 is MNHNY and CDR2 SVGAGI (reference sequence). This CDR3 has 14 residues. The CDR3 DNA reads as TGTGCCAGCAGCCGCCCAGGACATACAGATACGCAGTATTTT. Amino acids: CASSRPGHTDTQYF.

The chain has TRBV6-2 or TRBV6-3 and TRBJ2-5; perhaps TRBD2 as D (6 bases). The CDR3 is 14 residues long. V was cut by 6 bases and J by 2 bases, with 13 bases left in between. The germline gives CDR1 MNHEY, CDR2 SVGEGT. The CDR3 is CASSRGGGQETQYF. The CDR3 DNA reads TGTGCCAGCAGCCGAGGTGGGGGGCAAGAGACCCAGTACTTC.

The chain has TRBV6-6 and TRBJ1-1; D is perhaps TRBD1 (5 bases). Trimming removed 5 bases at V and 4 bases at J, with 20 bases between. CDR1 is MNHNY and CDR2 is SVGAGI in the germline V gene (reference sequence). This CDR3 is 16 amino acids long. Written as DNA, the CDR3 is TGTGCCAGCAGTCAACTACTAAGGGTCGACAGCACTGAAGCTTTCTTT. Amino acid sequence: CASSQLLRVDSTEAFF.

The chain links TRBV5-1 to TRBJ2-1, with 8 nucleotides matching TRBD1. V shed 2 bases, J shed 1 base, and the junction held 5 bases outside the gene matches. Germline CDR1 and CDR2: SGHRS and YFSETQ. The CDR3 contains 16 residues. CDR3 sequence: CASSFDRGTSYNEQFF. The CDR3 region has the DNA TGCGCCAGCAGCTTTGACAGGGGTACATCCTACAATGAGCAGTTCTTC.

The V call is TRBV5-1, the J call TRBJ2-1, with unresolved D. V lost 5 bases, J lost 6 bases, and 9 bases lay in between. Germline CDR1 is SGHRS and CDR2 is YFSETQ. The CDR3 is made up of 12 amino acids. CDR3 DNA sequence: TGCGCCAGCAGTTCTACCATCAATGAGCAGTTCTTC. Its translation is CASSSTINEQFF.

The chain joins TRBV13 to TRBJ2-7; 8 bases line up with TRBD2. Losses at the gene ends were 4 bases for V and 5 bases for J; bases not matched to a gene: 10. Germline CDR1 and CDR2: PRHDT and FYEKMQ (reference sequence). The CDR3 is made up of 15 amino acids. The DNA of the CDR3 is TGTGCCAGCAGCTCCTCAGCGGGGGCCAGAGACGAGCAGTACTTC. It specifies CASSSSAGARDEQYF.

The chain uses TRBV7-8 and TRBJ1-4; D gene ambiguous. This CDR3 is 16 amino acids long. Trimming left V 5 bases short and J 0 bases short, with 13 bases between. The germline CDR1 and CDR2 sequences are SGHVS and FQNEAQ. The CDR3, as DNA: TGTGCCAGCAGCCCGTGGACGGACCCAACTAATGAAAAACTGTTTTTT. Translating it yields CASSPWTDPTNEKLFF.

As regards this clone: Other nucleotide sequences in the sample specify the same CDR3. V and J are TRBV19 and TRBJ2-5; 9 bases are a match to TRBD1. V lost 6 bases, J lost 3 bases, and 5 bases stayed unmatched. Germline loops: CDR1 LNHDA, CDR2 SQIVND (reference sequence). The CDR3 length is 14 residues. CDR3 sequence: CASREGQGEETQYF. Here the CDR3 DNA reads TGTGCCAGTAGAGAGGGACAGGGAGAAGAGACCCAGTACTTC.

The chain couples TRBV6-1 to TRBJ1-2; D unclear. CDR1 and CDR2 (germline): MNHNS, SASEGT. Trimming stripped 3 bases from V and 4 bases from J, with 15 bases between. CDR3 size: 15 residues. The CDR3 protein is CASSDAHRLAYGYTF. The DNA for the CDR3 is TGTGCCAGCAGTGACGCACATCGGCTGGCCTATGGCTACACCTTC.

A single count supports this clone. This sequence joins TRBV4-1 and TRBJ1-4; D possibly corresponds to TRBD1 (5 bases). V was pared by 0 bases and J by 0 bases, with 8 bases between. The CDR3 consists of 16 residues. Germline lookup yields CDR1 MGHRA and CDR2 YSYEKL. CDR3 DNA sequence: TGCGCCAGCAGCCAAGAGGGGCATCCAACTAATGAAAAACTGTTTTTT. Translation gives CASSQEGHPTNEKLFF.

The chain combines TRBV25-1 with TRBJ2-7, with 8 nucleotides matching TRBD1. The J segment lost 3 bases and the V segment lost 4 bases, leaving 14 bases of the junction unmatched. The CDR3 length is 17 residues. From germline, CDR1 is MGHDK and CDR2 SYGVNS. The CDR3 sequence is CASSGSRRGTGHYEQYF. DNA for the CDR3: TGTGCCAGCAGTGGTTCGCGGAGGGGGACAGGCCACTACGAGCAGTACTTC.